The present entry profiles one T cell receptor (beta chain) with its context. No antigen is known for it. Trimming stripped 1 base from V and 1 base from J, with 7 bases between. Germline CDR1 is LNHDA and CDR2 is SQIVND (reference sequence). CDR3 length equals 14 residues. Assay used: immunoSEQ multiplex PCR; TCRdb lists only in-frame clones, some missing. The sample includes some 91,000 clones, around nine tenths of them seen just once. These data are taken from a study of T cell responses to AZD1222 COVID-19 vaccine. On the study more broadly: Investigators merged groups given second doses at roughly 4 or roughly 12 weeks.

Study results and limitations: White British ancestry dominated among donors, who included more females, and clonal diversity was possibly underestimated.

Sequenced here: peripheral blood, sampled on day 0 of AZD1222 vaccination. This clonotype was obtained from an adult in good health. The chain joins TRBV19 to TRBJ2-5; D uncertain. CDR3 nucleotides: TGTGCCAGTAGTATAGCCGGCACCCAAGAGACCCAGTACTTC. This codes for CASSIAGTQETQYF.